This TCR beta chain was captured by sequencing in a study of response to subunit inactivated influenza vaccine. V dropped 10 bases and J dropped 8 bases, with 11 bases sitting between them. Germline CDR1 MDHEN, CDR2 SYDVKM. The CDR3 is made up of 11 amino acids. TCRdb re-analysed the RT-PCR reads in MiXCR, keeping a single row per CDR3 protein. In the table there are approximately 500,000 distinct CDR3 sequences, less than 25% of which are singletons. The sample was also reused in another study, on T cells expressing NK-cell markers. That study reports: Synthesis of TCR beta cDNA relied on 5'RACE template switching carrying UMIs. Researchers got TCR beta repertoires out of sorted CD3+CD56+NKG2C+, CD3+CD56+NKG2C- and CD3+CD56-NKG2C+ T cells.

This specimen was CD4+ T cells sorted from PBMCs, taken about 13 days after vaccination. This clonotype originated in a man in his fifties who received an inactivated influenza vaccine. V is TRBV28 and J is TRBJ2-2; D remains ambiguous. CDR3 sequence reads: CAIHIGGELFF. The CDR3 DNA is TGTGCCATCCACATCGGGGGGGAGCTGTTTTTT.